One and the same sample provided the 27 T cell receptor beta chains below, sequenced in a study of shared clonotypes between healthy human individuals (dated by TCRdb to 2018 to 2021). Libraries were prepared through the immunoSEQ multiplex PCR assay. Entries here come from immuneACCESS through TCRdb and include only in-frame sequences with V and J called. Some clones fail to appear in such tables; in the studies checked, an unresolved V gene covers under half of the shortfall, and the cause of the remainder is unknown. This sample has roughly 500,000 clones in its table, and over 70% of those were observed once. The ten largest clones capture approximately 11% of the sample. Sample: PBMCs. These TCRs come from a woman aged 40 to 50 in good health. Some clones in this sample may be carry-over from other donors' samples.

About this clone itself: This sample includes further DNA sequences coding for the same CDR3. The CDR3 protein is CASSSGTSRDTQYF. CDR3 coding DNA: TGTGCCAGCAGTTCCGGGACTTCCAGGGATACGCAGTATTTT. The V gene is TRBV7-6, the J gene TRBJ2-3, with D possibly being TRBD2 (6 bases). CDR3 length: 14 residues. Per the germline V gene, CDR1 is SGHVS and CDR2 is FNYEAQ. Trimming shortened V by 6 bases and J by 6 bases, and 16 bases separated the two germline ends. The complete variable domain, with remaining parts taken from reference TRBV7-6 and TRBJ2-3, reads GAGVSQSPRYKVTKRGQDVALRCDPISGHVSLYWYRQALGQGPEFLTYFNYEAQQDKSGLPNDRFSAERPEGSISTLTIQRTEQRDSAMYRCASSSGTSRDTQYFGPGTRLTVL.

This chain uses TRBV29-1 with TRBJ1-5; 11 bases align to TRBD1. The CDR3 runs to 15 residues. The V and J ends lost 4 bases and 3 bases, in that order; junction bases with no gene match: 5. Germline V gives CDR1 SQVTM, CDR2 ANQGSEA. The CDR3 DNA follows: TGCAGCGTTGGCGGGACAGGGGGTGACAATCAGCCCCAGCATTTT. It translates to CSVGGTGGDNQPQHF.

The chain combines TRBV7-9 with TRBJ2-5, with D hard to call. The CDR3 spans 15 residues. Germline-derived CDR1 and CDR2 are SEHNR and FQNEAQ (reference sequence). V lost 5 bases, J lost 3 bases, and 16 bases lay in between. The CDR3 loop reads CASSPRGFVKETQYF. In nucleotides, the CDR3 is TGTGCCAGCAGCCCGCGAGGCTTTGTAAAAGAGACCCAGTACTTC.

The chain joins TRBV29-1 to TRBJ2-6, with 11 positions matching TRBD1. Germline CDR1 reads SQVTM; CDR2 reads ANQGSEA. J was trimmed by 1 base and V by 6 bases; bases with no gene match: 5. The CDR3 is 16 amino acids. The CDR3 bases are TGCAGCGTCGGACAGGGGGCAGGGTCTGGGGCCAACGTCCTGACTTTC. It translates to CSVGQGAGSGANVLTF.

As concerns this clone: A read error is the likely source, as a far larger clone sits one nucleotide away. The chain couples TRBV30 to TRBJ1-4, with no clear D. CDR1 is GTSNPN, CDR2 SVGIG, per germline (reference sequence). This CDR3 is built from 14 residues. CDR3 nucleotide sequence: TGTGCCTGGACTCGACGGGAGCGTAATGAAAAACTGCTTTTT. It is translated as CAWTRRERNEKLLF.

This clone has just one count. The CDR3 loop reads CASHRAEGGELFF. CDR3 nucleotides: TGTGCCAGCCACAGGGCCGAGGGCGGGGAGCTGTTTTTT. V is TRBV2 and J is TRBJ2-2, with TRBD1 as a possible D gene (6 bases). Trimming took 8 bases from V and 7 from J, leaving 14 bases between them. Per the germline V gene, CDR1 is SNHLY and CDR2 is FYNNEI. The CDR3 is made up of 13 amino acids.

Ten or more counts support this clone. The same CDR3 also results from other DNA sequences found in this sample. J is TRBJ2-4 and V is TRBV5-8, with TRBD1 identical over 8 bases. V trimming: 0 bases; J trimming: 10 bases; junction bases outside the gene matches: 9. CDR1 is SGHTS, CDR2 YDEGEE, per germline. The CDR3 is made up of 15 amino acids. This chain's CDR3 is CASSLAGTGLRIQYF. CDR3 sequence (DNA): TGTGCCAGCAGCTTGGCCGGGACAGGTCTCCGGATTCAGTACTTC.

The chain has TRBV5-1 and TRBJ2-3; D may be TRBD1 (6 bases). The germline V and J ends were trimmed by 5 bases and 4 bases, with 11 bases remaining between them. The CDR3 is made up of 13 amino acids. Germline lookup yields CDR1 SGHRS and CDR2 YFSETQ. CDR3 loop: CASRSTGADTQYF. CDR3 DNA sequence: TGCGCCAGCAGGTCGACAGGCGCAGATACGCAGTATTTT. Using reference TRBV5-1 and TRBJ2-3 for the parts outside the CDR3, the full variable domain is KAGVTQTPRYLIKTRGQQVTLSCSPISGHRSVSWYQQTPGQGLQFLFEYFSETQRNKGNFPGRFSGRQFSNSRSEMNVSTLELGDSALYLCASRSTGADTQYFGPGTRLTVL.

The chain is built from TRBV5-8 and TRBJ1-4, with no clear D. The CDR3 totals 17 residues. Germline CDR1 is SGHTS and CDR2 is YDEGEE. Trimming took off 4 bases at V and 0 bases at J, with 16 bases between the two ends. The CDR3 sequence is CASSRTLRIATNEKLFF. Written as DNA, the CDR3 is TGTGCCAGCAGCCGGACCCTACGAATTGCAACTAATGAAAAACTGTTTTTT.

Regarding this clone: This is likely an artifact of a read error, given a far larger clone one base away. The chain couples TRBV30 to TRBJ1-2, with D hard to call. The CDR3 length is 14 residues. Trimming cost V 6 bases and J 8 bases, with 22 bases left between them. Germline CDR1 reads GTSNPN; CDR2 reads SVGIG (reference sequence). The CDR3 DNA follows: TGTGCCTGTAACGGCAAAGGTGGCGTAGGGGGCTACACCTTC. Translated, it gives CACNGKGGVGGYTF.

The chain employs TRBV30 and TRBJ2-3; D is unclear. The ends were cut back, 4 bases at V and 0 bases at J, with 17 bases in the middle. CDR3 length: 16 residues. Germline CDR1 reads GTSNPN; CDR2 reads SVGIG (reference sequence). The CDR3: CAWTLGRSFSTDTQYF. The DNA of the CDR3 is TGTGCCTGGACCCTCGGACGGTCCTTTAGCACAGATACGCAGTATTTT.

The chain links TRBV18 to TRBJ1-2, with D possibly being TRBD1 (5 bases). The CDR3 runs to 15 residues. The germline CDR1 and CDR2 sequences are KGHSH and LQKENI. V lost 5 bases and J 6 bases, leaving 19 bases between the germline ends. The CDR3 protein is CASSYQGPTLDGYTF. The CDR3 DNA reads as TGTGCCAGCTCATATCAGGGACCTACACTGGATGGCTACACCTTC.

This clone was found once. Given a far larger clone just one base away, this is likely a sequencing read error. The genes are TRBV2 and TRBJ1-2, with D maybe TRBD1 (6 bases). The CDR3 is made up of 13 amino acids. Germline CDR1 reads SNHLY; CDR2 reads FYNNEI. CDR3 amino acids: CASRLTGYYVYTF. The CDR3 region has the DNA TGTGCCAGCAGATTGACAGGTTACTATGTCTACACCTTC.

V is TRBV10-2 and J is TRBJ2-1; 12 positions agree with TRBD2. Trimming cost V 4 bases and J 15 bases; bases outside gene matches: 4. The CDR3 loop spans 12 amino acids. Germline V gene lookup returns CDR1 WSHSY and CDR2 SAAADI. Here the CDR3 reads CASSASSGRGFF. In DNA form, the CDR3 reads TGCGCCAGCAGTGCATCTAGCGGGAGGGGGTTCTTC.

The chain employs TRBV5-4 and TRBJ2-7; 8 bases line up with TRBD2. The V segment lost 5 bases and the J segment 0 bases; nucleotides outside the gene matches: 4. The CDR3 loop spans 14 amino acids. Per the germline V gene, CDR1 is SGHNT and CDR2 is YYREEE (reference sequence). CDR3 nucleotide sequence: TGTGCCAGCAGGACCGGGACTAGCTCCTACGAGCAGTACTTC. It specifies CASRTGTSSYEQYF.

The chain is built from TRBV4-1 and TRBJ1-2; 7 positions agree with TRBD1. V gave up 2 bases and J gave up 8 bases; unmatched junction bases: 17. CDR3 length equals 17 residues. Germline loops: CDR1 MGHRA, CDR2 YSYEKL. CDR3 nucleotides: TGCGCCAGCAGCCAACCCGGGGGACAGCGGGCCTCCCGCGGCTACACCTTC. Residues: CASSQPGGQRASRGYTF.

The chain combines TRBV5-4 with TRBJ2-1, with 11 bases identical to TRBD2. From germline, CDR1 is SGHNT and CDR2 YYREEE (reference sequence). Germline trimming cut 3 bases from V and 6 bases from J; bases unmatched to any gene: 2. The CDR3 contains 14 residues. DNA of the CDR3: TGTGCCAGCAGCTGGGGACTAGCGGCCAATGAGCAGTTCTTC. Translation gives CASSWGLAANEQFF. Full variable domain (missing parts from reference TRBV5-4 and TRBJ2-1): ETGVTQSPTHLIKTRGQQVTLRCSSQSGHNTVSWYQQALGQGPQFIFQYYREEENGRGNFPPRFSGLQFPNYSSELNVNALELDDSALYLCASSWGLAANEQFFGPGTRLTVL.

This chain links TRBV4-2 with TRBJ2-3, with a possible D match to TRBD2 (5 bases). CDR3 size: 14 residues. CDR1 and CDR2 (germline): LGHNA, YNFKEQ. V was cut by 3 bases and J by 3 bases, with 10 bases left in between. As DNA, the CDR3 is TGTGCCAGCAGCCACCGGGATTCAACAGATACGCAGTATTTT. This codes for CASSHRDSTDTQYF.

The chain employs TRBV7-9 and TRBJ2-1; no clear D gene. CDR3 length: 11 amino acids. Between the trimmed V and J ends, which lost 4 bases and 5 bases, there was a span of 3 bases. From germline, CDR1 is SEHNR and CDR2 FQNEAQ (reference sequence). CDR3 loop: CASSYDNEQFF. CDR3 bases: TGTGCCAGCAGCTACGACAATGAGCAGTTCTTC. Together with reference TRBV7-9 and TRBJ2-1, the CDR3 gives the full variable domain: DTGVSQNPRHKITKRGQNVTFRCDPISEHNRLYWYRQTLGQGPEFLTYFQNEAQLEKSRLLSDRFSAERPKGSFSTLEIQRTEQGDSAMYLCASSYDNEQFFGPGTRLTVL.

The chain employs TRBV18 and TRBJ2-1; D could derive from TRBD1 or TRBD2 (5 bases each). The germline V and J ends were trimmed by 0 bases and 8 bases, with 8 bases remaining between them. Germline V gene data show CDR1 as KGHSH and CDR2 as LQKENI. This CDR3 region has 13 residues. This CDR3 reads CASSPPGVDEQFF. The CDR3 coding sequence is TGTGCCAGCTCACCACCGGGGGTTGATGAGCAGTTCTTC. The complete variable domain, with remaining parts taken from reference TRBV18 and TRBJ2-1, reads NAGVMQNPRHLVRRRGQEARLRCSPMKGHSHVYWYRQLPEEGLKFMVYLQKENIIDESGMPKERFSAEFPKEGPSILRIQQVVRGDSAAYFCASSPPGVDEQFFGPGTRLTVL.

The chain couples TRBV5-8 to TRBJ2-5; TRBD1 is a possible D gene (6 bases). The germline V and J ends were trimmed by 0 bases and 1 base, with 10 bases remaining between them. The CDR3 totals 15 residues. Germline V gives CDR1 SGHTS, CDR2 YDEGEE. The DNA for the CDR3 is TGTGCCAGCAGCTTGGCCGGGACACCCCAAGAGACCCAGTACTTC. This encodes CASSLAGTPQETQYF.

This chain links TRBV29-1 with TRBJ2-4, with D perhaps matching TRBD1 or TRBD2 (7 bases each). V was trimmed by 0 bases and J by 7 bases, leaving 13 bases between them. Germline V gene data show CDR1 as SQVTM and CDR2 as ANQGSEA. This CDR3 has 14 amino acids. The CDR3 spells CSVEDARGGNIQYF. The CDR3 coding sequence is TGCAGCGTTGAAGATGCCAGGGGGGGCAACATTCAGTACTTC.

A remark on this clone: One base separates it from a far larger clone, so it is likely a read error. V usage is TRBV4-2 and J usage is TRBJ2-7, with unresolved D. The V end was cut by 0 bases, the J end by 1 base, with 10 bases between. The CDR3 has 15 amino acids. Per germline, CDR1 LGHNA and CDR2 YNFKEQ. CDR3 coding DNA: TGTGCCAGCAGCCAAGAAGGATATGTATCCTACGAGCAGTACTTC. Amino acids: CASSQEGYVSYEQYF.

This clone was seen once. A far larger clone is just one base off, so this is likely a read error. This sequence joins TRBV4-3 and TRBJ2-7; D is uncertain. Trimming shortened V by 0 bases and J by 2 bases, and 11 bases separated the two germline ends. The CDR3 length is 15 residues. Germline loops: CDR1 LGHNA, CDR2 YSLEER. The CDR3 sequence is CASSQDTQDPYEQYF. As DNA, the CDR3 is TGCGCCAGCAGCCAAGATACCCAGGACCCCTACGAGCAGTACTTC.

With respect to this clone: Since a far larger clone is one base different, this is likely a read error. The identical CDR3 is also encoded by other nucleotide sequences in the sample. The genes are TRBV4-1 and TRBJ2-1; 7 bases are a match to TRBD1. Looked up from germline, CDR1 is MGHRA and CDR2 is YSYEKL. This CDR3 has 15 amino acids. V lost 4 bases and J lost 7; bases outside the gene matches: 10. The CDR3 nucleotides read TGCGCCAGCAGCCGGATGACAGGGCGCAAAAATGAGCAGTTCTTC. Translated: CASSRMTGRKNEQFF.

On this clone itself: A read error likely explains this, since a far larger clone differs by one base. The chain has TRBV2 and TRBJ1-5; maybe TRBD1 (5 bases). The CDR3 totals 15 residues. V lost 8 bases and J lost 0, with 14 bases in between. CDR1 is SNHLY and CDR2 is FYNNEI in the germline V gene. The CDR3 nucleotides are TGTGCCAGCGGTCAAATCAGGGTTAGCAATCAGCCCCAGCATTTT. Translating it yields CASGQIRVSNQPQHF.

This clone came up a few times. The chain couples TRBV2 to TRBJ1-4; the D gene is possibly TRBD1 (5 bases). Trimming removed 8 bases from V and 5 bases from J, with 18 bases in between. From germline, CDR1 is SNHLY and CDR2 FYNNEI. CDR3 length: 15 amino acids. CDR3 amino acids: CASGRSSGANEKLFF. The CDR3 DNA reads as TGTGCCAGCGGGAGAAGCAGTGGGGCAAATGAAAAACTGTTTTTT.